A single sample is the source of the 18 T cell receptor beta chains below, sequenced in a study of PD-1 blockade in mismatch repair-deficient tumors (dated by TCRdb to about 2017). The library was built by means of the immunoSEQ multiplex PCR assay. This immuneACCESS table, as held by TCRdb, lists in-frame sequences with V and J called but not all clones. Of the missing ones, under half trace to an unresolved V gene in checked studies; the others have no known cause. The sample table records approximately 38,000 clones; approximately 85% of these occur just once. The ten largest clonotypes hold under 5% of the sample. The sample in question was peripheral blood, obtained roughly 76 weeks after starting pembrolizumab. These TCRs come from an adult with mismatch repair-deficient cancer.

The chain has TRBV4-1 and TRBJ2-2; the match to TRBD2 covers 9 bases. Looked up from germline, CDR1 is MGHRA and CDR2 is YSYEKL. Losses at the gene ends were 0 bases for V and 5 bases for J; bases not matched to a gene: 4. The CDR3 totals 16 residues. The CDR3 DNA follows: TGCGCCAGCAGCCAAGAGGCTAGCGGGGCGACCGGGGAGCTGTTTTTT. Translating it yields CASSQEASGATGELFF.

The gene calls are TRBV11-2 and TRBJ2-3, with D hard to call. Trimming cost V 1 base and J 2 bases, with 7 bases left between them. The CDR3 has 14 residues. From germline, CDR1 is SGHAT and CDR2 FQNNGV. The CDR3 sequence is CASSLGTNTDTQYF. CDR3 nucleotide sequence: TGTGCCAGCAGCTTAGGCACTAACACAGATACGCAGTATTTT.

V and J are TRBV7-3 and TRBJ2-5; no reliable D call. Germline values: CDR1 SGHTA, CDR2 FQGTGA. CDR3 length equals 15 residues. Trimming stripped 2 bases from V and 5 bases from J, with 15 bases between. The CDR3 sequence is CASSLGPTKKETQYF. As DNA, the CDR3 is TGTGCCAGCAGCTTAGGCCCTACTAAGAAGGAGACCCAGTACTTC.

The rearrangement joins TRBV29-1 to TRBJ2-1; possibly TRBD1 or TRBD2 for D (6 bases each). CDR1 is SQVTM and CDR2 is ANQGSEA in the germline V gene. The CDR3 runs to 15 residues. V was pared by 6 bases and J by 0 bases, with 15 bases between. The CDR3 sequence is CSVATGRSSYNEQFF. The CDR3 bases are TGCAGCGTGGCAACAGGGAGGAGCTCCTACAATGAGCAGTTCTTC.

The chain carries TRBV5-6 and TRBJ2-7; D not certain. Trimming removed 1 base from V and 4 bases from J, with 15 bases in between. The CDR3 is made up of 15 amino acids. Germline assignment: CDR1 SGHDT and CDR2 YYEEEE. CDR3 coding DNA: TGTGCCAGCAGCTTGTTTGGTAGCCACGGGTACGAGCAGTACTTC. Translation: CASSLFGSHGYEQYF.

J is TRBJ2-2 and V is TRBV18; D uncertain. Deletions cut 5 bases from V and 2 bases from J, with 6 bases between. CDR1 KGHSH and CDR2 LQKENI come from the germline V gene. This CDR3 contains 13 residues. The CDR3: CASSAQNTGELFF. The CDR3 coding sequence is TGTGCCAGCTCAGCACAAAACACCGGGGAGCTGTTTTTT.

For this clone: The junction and the germline gene differ at one end; a read error may be behind it. The sample contains more than one DNA sequence encoding this CDR3. CDR3 sequence (DNA): TGTGCTAGTGGGAATTTTTACATGAACACTGAGGCTTTCTTT. It yields the protein CASGNFYMNTEAFF. This chain uses TRBV12-5 with TRBJ1-1, with D unresolved. Germline lookup yields CDR1 LGHNT and CDR2 FRNRAP. The CDR3 has 14 amino acids.

The chain joins TRBV9 to TRBJ2-1; 9 positions agree with TRBD2. CDR3 length: 17 amino acids. The germline gives CDR1 SGDLS, CDR2 YYNGEE. The ends lost 8 bases at V and 7 bases at J; junction bases unmatched: 19. CDR3 nucleotide sequence: TGTGCCAGTAACACACCTCTAGCGGGGACTAATGAGAATGAGCAGTTCTTC. It yields the protein CASNTPLAGTNENEQFF. The full variable domain, with the rest looked up from reference TRBV9 and TRBJ2-1, is DSGVTQTPKHLITATGQRVTLRCSPRSGDLSVYWYQQSLDQGLQFLIQYYNGEERAKGNILERFSAQQFPDLHSELNLSSLELGDSALYFCASNTPLAGTNENEQFFGPGTRLTVL.

V is TRBV10-3 and J is TRBJ2-7, with TRBD2 matching over 9 bases. This CDR3 comprises 14 residues. Trimming cost V 10 bases and J 1 base; bases outside gene matches: 8. CDR1 and CDR2 (germline): ENHRY, SYGVKD. CDR3 protein: CATFASGTSYEQYF. In DNA, the CDR3 is TGTGCCACCTTCGCTAGCGGGACGTCCTACGAGCAGTACTTC.

This clone came up a few times. The chain carries TRBV15 and TRBJ2-1, with 8 bases identical to TRBD1. Germline V lookup: CDR1 LNHNV, CDR2 YYDKDF (reference sequence). The J segment lost 0 bases and the V segment lost 2 bases, leaving 6 bases of the junction unmatched. CDR3 size: 17 residues. The CDR3 region has the DNA TGTGCCACCAGCAGACTGGACAGGGCGAACTCCTACAATGAGCAGTTCTTC. Translated, it gives CATSRLDRANSYNEQFF.

This chain connects TRBV7-9 to TRBJ1-4, with 9 bases that match TRBD1. This CDR3 is 14 amino acids long. V lost 5 bases to trimming and J lost 5 bases; unmatched junction nucleotides: 3. Germline lookup yields CDR1 SEHNR and CDR2 FQNEAQ (reference sequence). The CDR3 DNA sequence: TGTGCCAGCAGCCTAGGGACAGGGAATGAAAAACTGTTTTTT. Protein sequence: CASSLGTGNEKLFF. The full variable domain, with the rest looked up from reference TRBV7-9 and TRBJ1-4, is DTGVSQNPRHKITKRGQNVTFRCDPISEHNRLYWYRQTLGQGPEFLTYFQNEAQLEKSRLLSDRFSAERPKGSFSTLEIQRTEQGDSAMYLCASSLGTGNEKLFFGSGTQLSVL.

The chain links TRBV6-5 to TRBJ2-7; 8 nucleotides agree with TRBD2. The CDR3 contains 15 residues. Germline-derived CDR1 and CDR2 are MNHEY and SVGAGI. V lost 2 bases to trimming and J lost 3 bases; unmatched junction nucleotides: 6. The CDR3 region is CASSYERTSHYEQYF. For the CDR3, the DNA is TGTGCCAGCAGTTACGAACGGACTAGCCACTACGAGCAGTACTTC.

This clone showed up just a few times. The chain is built from TRBV5-8 and TRBJ1-5; the D gene is possibly TRBD1 (6 bases). There are 15 residues in the CDR3. Germline CDR1 is SGHTS and CDR2 is YDEGEE. The V gene lost 3 bases and the J gene lost 2 bases, with 12 bases spanning the gap. For the CDR3, the DNA is TGTGCCAGCAGCTCCCGGGACAAGGGCAATCAGCCCCAGCATTTT. Its translation is CASSSRDKGNQPQHF.

This chain links TRBV10-2 with TRBJ2-5; D is perhaps TRBD2 (8 bases). The CDR3 has 17 amino acids. V lost 0 bases, J lost 2 bases, and 16 bases lay in between. Germline V gene data show CDR1 as WSHSY and CDR2 as SAAADI. The CDR3 DNA follows: TGCGCCAGCAGTGAGTCGGGACTAGGGGGCCCACAAGAGACCCAGTACTTC. Its protein product is CASSESGLGGPQETQYF.

The chain carries TRBV18 and TRBJ2-7, with a tentative D call TRBD2 (6 bases). The V end was cut by 5 bases, the J end by 7 bases, with 12 bases between. Germline-derived CDR1 and CDR2 are KGHSH and LQKENI. The CDR3 contains 12 residues. The CDR3: CASSYGRGEQYF. The CDR3 DNA reads TGTGCCAGCTCATATGGACGGGGGGAGCAGTACTTC. Filled out from reference TRBV18 and TRBJ2-7, the complete variable domain reads NAGVMQNPRHLVRRRGQEARLRCSPMKGHSHVYWYRQLPEEGLKFMVYLQKENIIDESGMPKERFSAEFPKEGPSILRIQQVVRGDSAAYFCASSYGRGEQYFGPGTRLTVT.

The J gene is TRBJ2-3, the V gene TRBV5-1; 8 bases match TRBD2. The CDR3 is made up of 14 amino acids. Trimming at V came to 3 bases and at J to 3 bases, leaving 3 bases not matched to a gene. Per the germline V gene, CDR1 is SGHRS and CDR2 is YFSETQ. The CDR3 sequence: CASSSGLATDTQYF. CDR3 nucleotide sequence: TGCGCCAGCAGCTCCGGACTAGCAACAGATACGCAGTATTTT. The whole variable domain, filled in from reference TRBV5-1 and TRBJ2-3, reads KAGVTQTPRYLIKTRGQQVTLSCSPISGHRSVSWYQQTPGQGLQFLFEYFSETQRNKGNFPGRFSGRQFSNSRSEMNVSTLELGDSALYLCASSSGLATDTQYFGPGTRLTVL.

The genes are TRBV5-5 and TRBJ2-1; 12 bases agree with TRBD2. CDR3 length: 18 residues. CDR1 is SGHKS, CDR2 YYEKEE, per germline (reference sequence). The trim removed 3 bases at V and 7 bases at J, leaving 14 bases unmatched. The CDR3 loop is CASSSRYETSGRVNEQFF. The DNA for the CDR3 is TGTGCCAGCAGCTCACGATATGAGACTAGCGGGAGAGTTAATGAGCAGTTCTTC. The full variable domain, rest sourced from reference TRBV5-5 and TRBJ2-1, is DAGVTQSPTHLIKTRGQQVTLRCSPISGHKSVSWYQQVLGQGPQFIFQYYEKEERGRGNFPDRFSARQFPNYSSELNVNALLLGDSALYLCASSSRYETSGRVNEQFFGPGTRLTVL.

The V and J genes are TRBV5-5 and TRBJ1-5; 7 positions agree with TRBD1. There are 14 residues in the CDR3. Trimming removed 0 bases from V and 6 bases from J; junction bases left unmatched: 3. The V gene's germline CDR1 is SGHKS and CDR2 YYEKEE (reference sequence). Here the CDR3 DNA reads TGTGCCAGCAGCTTGGCCCAGGGGGGTCAGCCCCAGCATTTT. This gives the protein CASSLAQGGQPQHF.